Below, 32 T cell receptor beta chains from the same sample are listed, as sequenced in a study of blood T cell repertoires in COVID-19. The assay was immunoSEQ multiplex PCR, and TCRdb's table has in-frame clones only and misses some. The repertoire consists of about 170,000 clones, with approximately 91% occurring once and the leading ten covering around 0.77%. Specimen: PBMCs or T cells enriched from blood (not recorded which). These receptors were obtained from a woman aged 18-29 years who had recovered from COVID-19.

In DNA form, the CDR3 reads TGCGCCAGCAGCCAAGACCGACGCGGGCTAGCCTACGAGCAGTACTTC. Protein sequence: CASSQDRRGLAYEQYF. The J gene is TRBJ2-7, the V gene TRBV4-3; D perhaps matches TRBD2 (5 bases). The V and J ends lost 0 bases and 2 bases respectively, with 14 bases between them. This CDR3 comprises 16 residues. Germline loops: CDR1 LGHNA, CDR2 YSLEER.

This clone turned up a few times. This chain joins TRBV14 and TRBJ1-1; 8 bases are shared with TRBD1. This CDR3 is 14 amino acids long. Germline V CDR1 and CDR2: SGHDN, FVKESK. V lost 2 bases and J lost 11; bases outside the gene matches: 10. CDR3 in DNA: TGTGCCAGCAGCCAACTGGACAGGGTAGGAAAGGCTTTCTTT. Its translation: CASSQLDRVGKAFF.

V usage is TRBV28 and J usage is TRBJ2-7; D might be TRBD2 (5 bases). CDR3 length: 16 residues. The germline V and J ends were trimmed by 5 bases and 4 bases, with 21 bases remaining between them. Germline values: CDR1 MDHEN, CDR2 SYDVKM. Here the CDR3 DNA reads TGTGCCAGCAGTCTCGGCTGGGTGGGAGCACGGTACGAGCAGTACTTC. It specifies CASSLGWVGARYEQYF.

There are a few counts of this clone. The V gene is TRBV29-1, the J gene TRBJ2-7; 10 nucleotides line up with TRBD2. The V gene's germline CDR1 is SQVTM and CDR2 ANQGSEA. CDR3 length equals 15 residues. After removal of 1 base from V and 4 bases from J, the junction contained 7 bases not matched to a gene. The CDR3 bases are TGCAGCGTTGAAGCTGGGACTAGCGCAAATTACGAGCAGTACTTC. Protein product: CSVEAGTSANYEQYF.

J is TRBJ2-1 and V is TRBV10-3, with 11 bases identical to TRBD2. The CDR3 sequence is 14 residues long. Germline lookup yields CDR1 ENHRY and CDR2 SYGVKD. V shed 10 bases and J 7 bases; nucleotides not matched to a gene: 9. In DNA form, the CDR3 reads TGTGCCACCATTAGCGGGAGGGCCGCAAATGAGCAGTTCTTC. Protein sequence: CATISGRAANEQFF.

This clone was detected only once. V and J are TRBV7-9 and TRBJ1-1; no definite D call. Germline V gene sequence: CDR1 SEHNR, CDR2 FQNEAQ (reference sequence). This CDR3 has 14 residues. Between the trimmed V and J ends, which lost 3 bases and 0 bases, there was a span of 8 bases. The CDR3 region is CASSFPGVNTEAFF. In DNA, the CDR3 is TGTGCCAGCAGCTTTCCCGGGGTGAACACTGAAGCTTTCTTT.

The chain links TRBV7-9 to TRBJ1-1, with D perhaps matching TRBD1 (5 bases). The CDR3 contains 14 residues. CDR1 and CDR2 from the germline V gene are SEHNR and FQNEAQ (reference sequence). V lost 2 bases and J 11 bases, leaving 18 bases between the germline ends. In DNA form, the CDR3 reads TGTGCCAGCAGCTTATATCCGGGCGGGGACGGGGCTTTCTTT. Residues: CASSLYPGGDGAFF.

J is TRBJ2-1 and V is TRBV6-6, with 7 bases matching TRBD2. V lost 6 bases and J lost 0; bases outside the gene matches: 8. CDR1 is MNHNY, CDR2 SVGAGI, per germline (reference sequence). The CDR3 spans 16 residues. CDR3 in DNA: TGTGCCAGCAGAGCTAGCAGGACTAGCTCCTACAATGAGCAGTTCTTC. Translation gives CASRASRTSSYNEQFF.

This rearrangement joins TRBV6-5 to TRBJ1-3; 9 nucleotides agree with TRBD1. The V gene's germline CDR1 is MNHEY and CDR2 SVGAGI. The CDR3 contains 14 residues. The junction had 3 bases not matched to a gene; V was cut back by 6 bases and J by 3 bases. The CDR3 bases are TGTGCCAGCAGGGGACAGGGCCGTGGAAACACCATATATTTT. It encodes CASRGQGRGNTIYF.

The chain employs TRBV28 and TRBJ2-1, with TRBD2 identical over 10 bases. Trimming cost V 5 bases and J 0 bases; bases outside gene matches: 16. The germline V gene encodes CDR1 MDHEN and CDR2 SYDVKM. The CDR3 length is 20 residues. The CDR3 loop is CASSVPGLASVGASYNEQFF. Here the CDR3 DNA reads TGTGCCAGCAGTGTTCCGGGACTAGCGTCGGTCGGGGCCTCCTACAATGAGCAGTTCTTC.

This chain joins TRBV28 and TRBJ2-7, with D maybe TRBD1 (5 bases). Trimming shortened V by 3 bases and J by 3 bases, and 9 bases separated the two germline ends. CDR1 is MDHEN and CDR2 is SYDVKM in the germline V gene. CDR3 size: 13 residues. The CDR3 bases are TGTGCCAGCAGTTTCCCCGACAGCTACGAGCAGTACTTC. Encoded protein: CASSFPDSYEQYF.

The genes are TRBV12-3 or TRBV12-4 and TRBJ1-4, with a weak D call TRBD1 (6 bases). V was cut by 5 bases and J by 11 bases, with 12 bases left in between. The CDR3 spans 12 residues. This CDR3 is CASSPLQGKLFF. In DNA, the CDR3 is TGTGCCAGCAGTCCCCTGCAGGGGAAACTGTTTTTT.

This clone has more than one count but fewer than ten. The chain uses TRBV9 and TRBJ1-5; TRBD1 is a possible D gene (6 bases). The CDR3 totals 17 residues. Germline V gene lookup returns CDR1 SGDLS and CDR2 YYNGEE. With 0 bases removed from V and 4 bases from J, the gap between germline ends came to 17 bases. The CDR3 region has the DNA TGTGCCAGCAGCGTAGTTAGACAGGCTCCTGTTAATCAGCCCCAGCATTTT. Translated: CASSVVRQAPVNQPQHF.

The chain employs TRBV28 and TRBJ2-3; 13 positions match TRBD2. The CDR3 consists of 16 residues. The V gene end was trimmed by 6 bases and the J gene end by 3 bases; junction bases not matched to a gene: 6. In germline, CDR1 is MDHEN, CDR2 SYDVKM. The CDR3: CASRTGTSGITDTQYF. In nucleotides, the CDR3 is TGTGCCAGCAGAACCGGGACTAGCGGGATAACAGATACGCAGTATTTT.

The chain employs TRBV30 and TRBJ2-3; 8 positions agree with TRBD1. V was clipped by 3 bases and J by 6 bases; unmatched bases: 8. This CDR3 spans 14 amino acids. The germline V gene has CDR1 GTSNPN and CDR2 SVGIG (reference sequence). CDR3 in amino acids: CAWSTDRVWDTQYF. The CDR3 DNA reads TGTGCCTGGAGCACGGACAGGGTATGGGATACGCAGTATTTT. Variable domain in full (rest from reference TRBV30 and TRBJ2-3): SQTIHQWPATLVQPVGSPLSLECTVEGTSNPNLYWYRQAAGRGLQLLFYSVGIGQISSEVPQNLSASRPQDRQFILSSKKLLLSDSGFYLCAWSTDRVWDTQYFGPGTRLTVL.

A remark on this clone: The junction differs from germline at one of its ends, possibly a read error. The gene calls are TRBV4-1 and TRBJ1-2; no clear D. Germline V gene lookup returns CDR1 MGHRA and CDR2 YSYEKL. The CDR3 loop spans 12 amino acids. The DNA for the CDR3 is TGCGCCAGCAGTGAGGTGACGGGTGGCGCCATCTTC. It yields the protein CASSEVTGGAIF.

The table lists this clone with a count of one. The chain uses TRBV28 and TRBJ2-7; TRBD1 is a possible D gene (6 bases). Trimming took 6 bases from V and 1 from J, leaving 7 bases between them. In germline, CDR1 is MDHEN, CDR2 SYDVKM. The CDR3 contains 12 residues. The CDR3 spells CASRQGSYEQYF. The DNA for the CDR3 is TGTGCCAGCAGACAGGGTTCCTACGAGCAGTACTTC.

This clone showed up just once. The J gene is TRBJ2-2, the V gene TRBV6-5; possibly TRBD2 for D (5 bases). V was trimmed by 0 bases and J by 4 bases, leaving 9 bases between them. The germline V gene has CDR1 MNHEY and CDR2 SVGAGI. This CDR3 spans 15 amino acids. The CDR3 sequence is CASSYSGGGTGELFF. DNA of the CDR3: TGTGCCAGCAGTTACTCTGGCGGAGGCACCGGGGAGCTGTTTTTT.

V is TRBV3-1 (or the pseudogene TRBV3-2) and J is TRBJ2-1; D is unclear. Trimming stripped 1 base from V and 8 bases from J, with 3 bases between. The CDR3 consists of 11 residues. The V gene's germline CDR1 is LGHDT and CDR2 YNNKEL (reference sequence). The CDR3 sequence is CASSQVDEQFF. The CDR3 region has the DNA TGTGCCAGCAGCCAAGTCGATGAGCAGTTCTTC.

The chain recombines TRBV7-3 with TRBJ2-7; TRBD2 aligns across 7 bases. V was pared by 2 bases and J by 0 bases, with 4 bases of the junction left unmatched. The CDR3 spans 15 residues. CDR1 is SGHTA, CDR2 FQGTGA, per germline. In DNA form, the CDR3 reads TGTGCCAGCAGCTTATCGCCTAGCGGCTCCTACGAGCAGTACTTC. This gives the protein CASSLSPSGSYEQYF.

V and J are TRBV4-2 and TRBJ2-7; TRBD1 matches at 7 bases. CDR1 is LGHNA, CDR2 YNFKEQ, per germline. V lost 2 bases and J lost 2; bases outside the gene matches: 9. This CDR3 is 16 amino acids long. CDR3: CASSQNRGRSAYEQYF. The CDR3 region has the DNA TGTGCCAGCAGCCAAAACAGGGGTAGATCGGCCTACGAGCAGTACTTC.

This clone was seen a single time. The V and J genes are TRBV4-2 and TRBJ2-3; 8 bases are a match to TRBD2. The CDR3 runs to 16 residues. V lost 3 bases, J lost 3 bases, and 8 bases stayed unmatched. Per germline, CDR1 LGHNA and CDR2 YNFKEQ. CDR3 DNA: TGTGCCAGCAGCCACCGTGGGACTAGTAGTACAGATACGCAGTATTTT. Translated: CASSHRGTSSTDTQYF.

The CDR3 is CASSVLSGPADEQYF. CDR3 bases: TGCGCCAGCAGCGTACTAAGTGGCCCGGCGGACGAGCAGTACTTC. The chain recombines TRBV5-1 with TRBJ2-7; no clear D. Trimming shortened V by 4 bases and J by 5 bases, and 19 bases separated the two germline ends. The germline CDR1 and CDR2 sequences are SGHRS and YFSETQ. This CDR3 is 15 amino acids long.

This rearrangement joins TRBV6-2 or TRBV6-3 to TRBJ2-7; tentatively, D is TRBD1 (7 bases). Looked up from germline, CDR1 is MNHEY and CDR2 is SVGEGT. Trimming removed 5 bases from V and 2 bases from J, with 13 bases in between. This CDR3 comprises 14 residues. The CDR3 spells CASSTTGTAYEQYF. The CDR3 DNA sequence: TGTGCCAGCAGTACGACAGGGACTGCCTACGAGCAGTACTTC.

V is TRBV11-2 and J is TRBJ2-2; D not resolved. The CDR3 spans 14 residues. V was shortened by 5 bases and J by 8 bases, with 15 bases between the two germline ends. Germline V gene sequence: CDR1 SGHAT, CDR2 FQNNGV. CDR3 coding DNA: TGTGCCAGCAGCCTAAACCGGGTCTCGGGGGAGCTGTTTTTT. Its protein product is CASSLNRVSGELFF.

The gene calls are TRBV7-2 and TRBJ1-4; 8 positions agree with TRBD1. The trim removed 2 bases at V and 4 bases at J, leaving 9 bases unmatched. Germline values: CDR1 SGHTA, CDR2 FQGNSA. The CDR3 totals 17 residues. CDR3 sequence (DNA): TGTGCCAGCAGCTTACGCAGGGGGCTCACCGTTAATGAAAAACTGTTTTTT. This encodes CASSLRRGLTVNEKLFF.

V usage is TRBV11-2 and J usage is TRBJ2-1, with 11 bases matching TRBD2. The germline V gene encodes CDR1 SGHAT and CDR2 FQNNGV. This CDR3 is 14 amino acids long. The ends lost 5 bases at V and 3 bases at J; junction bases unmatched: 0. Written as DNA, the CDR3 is TGTGCCAGCAGCCTAGCGGGGGGCTACAATGAGCAGTTCTTC. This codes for CASSLAGGYNEQFF. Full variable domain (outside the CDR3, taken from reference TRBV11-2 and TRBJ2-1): EAGVAQSPRYKIIEKRQSVAFWCNPISGHATLYWYQQILGQGPKLLIQFQNNGVVDDSQLPKDRFSAERLKGVDSTLKIQPAKLEDSAVYLCASSLAGGYNEQFFGPGTRLTVL.

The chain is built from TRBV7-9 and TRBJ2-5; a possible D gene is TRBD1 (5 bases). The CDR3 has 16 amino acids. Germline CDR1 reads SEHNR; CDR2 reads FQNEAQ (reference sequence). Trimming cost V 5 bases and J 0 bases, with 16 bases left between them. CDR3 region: CASSQPTDTYQETQYF. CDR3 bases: TGTGCCAGCAGCCAGCCCACGGACACCTACCAAGAGACCCAGTACTTC. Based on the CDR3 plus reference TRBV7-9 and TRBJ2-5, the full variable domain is DTGVSQNPRHKITKRGQNVTFRCDPISEHNRLYWYRQTLGQGPEFLTYFQNEAQLEKSRLLSDRFSAERPKGSFSTLEIQRTEQGDSAMYLCASSQPTDTYQETQYFGPGTRLLVL.

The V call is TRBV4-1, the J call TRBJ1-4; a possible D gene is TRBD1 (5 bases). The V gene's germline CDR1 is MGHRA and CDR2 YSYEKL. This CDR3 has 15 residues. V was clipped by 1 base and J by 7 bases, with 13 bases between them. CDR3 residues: CASSQAGPGGEKLFF. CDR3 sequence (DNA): TGCGCCAGCAGCCAAGCGGGCCCGGGGGGTGAAAAACTGTTTTTT.

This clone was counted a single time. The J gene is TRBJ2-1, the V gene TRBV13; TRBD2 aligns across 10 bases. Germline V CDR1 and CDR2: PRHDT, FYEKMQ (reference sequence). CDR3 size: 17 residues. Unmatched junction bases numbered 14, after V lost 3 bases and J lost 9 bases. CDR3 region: CASSFLLAGEVGSEQFF. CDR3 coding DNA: TGTGCCAGCAGCTTTCTTCTAGCGGGAGAGGTCGGGAGTGAGCAGTTCTTC.

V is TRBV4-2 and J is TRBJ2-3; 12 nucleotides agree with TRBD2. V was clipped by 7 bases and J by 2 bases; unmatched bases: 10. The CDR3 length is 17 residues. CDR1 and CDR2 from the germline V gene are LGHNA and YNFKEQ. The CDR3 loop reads CASTTSGRTGNTDTQYF. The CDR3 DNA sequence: TGTGCCAGCACTACTAGCGGGAGGACCGGGAACACAGATACGCAGTATTTT.

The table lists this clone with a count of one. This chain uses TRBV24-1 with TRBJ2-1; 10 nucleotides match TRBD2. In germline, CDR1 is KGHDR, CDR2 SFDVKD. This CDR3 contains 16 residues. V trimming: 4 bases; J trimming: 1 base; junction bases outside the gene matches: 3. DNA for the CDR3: TGTGCCACCAGTGACCAACTAGCGGGGTCCTACAATGAGCAGTTCTTC. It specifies CATSDQLAGSYNEQFF.